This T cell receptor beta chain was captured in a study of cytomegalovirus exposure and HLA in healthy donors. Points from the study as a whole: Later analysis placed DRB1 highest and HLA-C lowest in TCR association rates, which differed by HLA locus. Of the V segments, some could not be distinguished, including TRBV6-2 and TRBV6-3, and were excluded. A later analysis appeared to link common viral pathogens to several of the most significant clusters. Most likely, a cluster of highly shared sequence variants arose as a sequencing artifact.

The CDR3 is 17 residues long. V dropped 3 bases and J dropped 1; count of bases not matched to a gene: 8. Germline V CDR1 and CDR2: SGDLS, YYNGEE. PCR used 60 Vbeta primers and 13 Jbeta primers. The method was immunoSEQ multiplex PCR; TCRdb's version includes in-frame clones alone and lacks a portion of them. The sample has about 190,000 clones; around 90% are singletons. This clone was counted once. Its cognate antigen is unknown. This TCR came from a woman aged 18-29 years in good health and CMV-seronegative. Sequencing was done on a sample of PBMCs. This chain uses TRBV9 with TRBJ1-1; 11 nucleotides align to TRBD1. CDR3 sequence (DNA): TGTGCCAGCAGCGAAAACCGGGACAGGGGGGGGAACACTGAAGCTTTCTTT. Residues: CASSENRDRGGNTEAFF. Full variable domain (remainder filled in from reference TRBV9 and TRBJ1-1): DSGVTQTPKHLITATGQRVTLRCSPRSGDLSVYWYQQSLDQGLQFLIQYYNGEERAKGNILERFSAQQFPDLHSELNLSSLELGDSALYFCASSENRDRGGNTEAFFGQGTRLTVV.